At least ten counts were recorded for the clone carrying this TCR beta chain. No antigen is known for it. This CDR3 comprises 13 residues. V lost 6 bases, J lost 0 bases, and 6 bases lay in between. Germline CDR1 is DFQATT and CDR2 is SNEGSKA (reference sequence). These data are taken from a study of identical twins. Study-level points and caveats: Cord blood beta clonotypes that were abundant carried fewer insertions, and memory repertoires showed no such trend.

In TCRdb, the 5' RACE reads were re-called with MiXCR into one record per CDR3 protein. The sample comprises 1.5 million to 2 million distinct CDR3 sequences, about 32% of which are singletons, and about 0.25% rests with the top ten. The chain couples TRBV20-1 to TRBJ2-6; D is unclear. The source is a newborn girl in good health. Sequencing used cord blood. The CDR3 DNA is TGCAGTGCCGATATCTCTGGGGCCAACGTCCTGACTTTC. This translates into CSADISGANVLTF.